Below are 10 T cell receptor beta chains sequenced from a single sample in a study of T cells in Graves' hyperthyroidism and ophthalmopathy. Amplified TCR beta CDR3 regions derived from RNA transcripts. The HTBI set primed first-round TCR CDR3 RT-PCR. TCRdb called the multiplex PCR reads again in MiXCR, with one record for every CDR3 protein. The sample carries under 400,000 distinct CDR3 sequences, over 11% recorded once. The sequencing sample was made of blood. These TCRs come from a woman aged 55-70 years with Graves' hyperthyroidism.

Ten or more counts support this clonotype. The gene calls are TRBV30 and TRBJ2-5; TRBD2 is a possible D gene (7 bases). CDR1 and CDR2 from the germline V gene are GTSNPN and SVGIG (reference sequence). V was clipped by 3 bases and J by 6 bases, with 14 bases between them. CDR3 length: 13 residues. DNA for the CDR3: TGTGCCTGGAGAGGCGGGGGCGGGAAGACCCAGTACTTC. This encodes CAWRGGGGKTQYF.

The sample holds many counts of this clonotype. This sequence joins TRBV4-1 and TRBJ2-3, with TRBD2 as a possible D gene (5 bases). The CDR3 is 15 residues long. CDR1 MGHRA and CDR2 YSYEKL come from the germline V gene. V dropped 0 bases and J dropped 2 bases, with 9 bases sitting between them. The CDR3 bases are TGCGCCAGCAGCCAAGAAGGACTCTTCACAGATACGCAGTATTTT. It encodes CASSQEGLFTDTQYF.

V usage is TRBV19 and J usage is TRBJ1-2, with TRBD1 matching over 8 bases. The germline CDR1 and CDR2 sequences are LNHDA and SQIVND (reference sequence). V was clipped by 5 bases and J by 8 bases; unmatched bases: 13. The CDR3 extends over 15 amino acids. In DNA, the CDR3 is TGTGCCAGTAGTCTAGTCCAGGGGGCACCCCTGGGCTACACCTTC. This gives the protein CASSLVQGAPLGYTF.

This chain connects TRBV7-3 to TRBJ2-2, with D uncertain. With 5 bases removed from V and 4 bases from J, the gap between germline ends came to 14 bases. This CDR3 is 15 amino acids long. CDR1 and CDR2 from the germline V gene are SGHTA and FQGTGA. This CDR3 is CASSATPLGTGELFF. Written as DNA, the CDR3 is TGTGCCAGCAGCGCGACCCCTCTTGGCACCGGGGAGCTGTTTTTT.

CDR3 sequence (DNA): TGCAGCGTTGACCCTAGCGGGAGTGCAGATACGCAGTATTTT. This translates into CSVDPSGSADTQYF. The genes are TRBV29-1 and TRBJ2-3, with 10 bases lining up with TRBD2. V lost 3 bases to trimming and J lost 4 bases; unmatched junction nucleotides: 4. This CDR3 is built from 14 residues. Looked up from germline, CDR1 is SQVTM and CDR2 is ANQGSEA.

This clonotype occurred a few times. With a much larger clone just one base away, this may be a read error. J is TRBJ2-7 and V is TRBV20-1; 11 nucleotides align to TRBD1. The CDR3 runs 15 residues. With V trimmed by 6 bases and J by 5 bases, 12 bases remained unmatched. The germline V gene has CDR1 DFQATT and CDR2 SNEGSKA (reference sequence). The CDR3 region is CSASGTGGYSHEQYF. The DNA for the CDR3 is TGCAGTGCGTCCGGGACAGGGGGGTATTCCCACGAGCAGTACTTC.

The gene calls are TRBV5-5 and TRBJ2-5; TRBD1 aligns across 9 bases. The V and J ends lost 5 bases and 5 bases, in that order; junction bases with no gene match: 4. In germline, CDR1 is SGHKS, CDR2 YYEKEE (reference sequence). The CDR3 length is 13 residues. CDR3 protein: CASSGTGSETQYF. DNA for the CDR3: TGTGCCAGCAGTGGGACAGGGTCGGAGACCCAGTACTTC.

This clonotype was seen ten or more times. The chain has TRBV11-3 and TRBJ2-3; D is uncertain. This CDR3 region has 12 residues. V lost 8 bases and J lost 2, with 8 bases in between. The germline gives CDR1 SGHNT, CDR2 YENEEA. CDR3 residues: CASGPHTDTQYF. CDR3 DNA: TGTGCCAGCGGACCCCACACAGATACGCAGTATTTT.

This clonotype was seen many times. The chain links TRBV14 to TRBJ2-7; unclear D gene. The CDR3 spans 13 residues. Trimming stripped 6 bases from V and 0 bases from J, with 9 bases between. Per germline, CDR1 SGHDN and CDR2 FVKESK. The chain's CDR3 is CASSRWSSYEQYF. CDR3 sequence (DNA): TGTGCCAGCAGTAGATGGAGCTCCTACGAGCAGTACTTC.

This clonotype appeared many times. J is TRBJ2-7 and V is TRBV12-3 or TRBV12-4; D gene unclear. The CDR3 spans 16 residues. The V end lost 3 bases, the J end lost 5 bases, and 20 bases lay between the germline ends. CDR3 nucleotide sequence: TGTGCCAGCAGTTTGAATCTAAGACATCGAATCGACGAGCAGTACTTC. Its translation is CASSLNLRHRIDEQYF.